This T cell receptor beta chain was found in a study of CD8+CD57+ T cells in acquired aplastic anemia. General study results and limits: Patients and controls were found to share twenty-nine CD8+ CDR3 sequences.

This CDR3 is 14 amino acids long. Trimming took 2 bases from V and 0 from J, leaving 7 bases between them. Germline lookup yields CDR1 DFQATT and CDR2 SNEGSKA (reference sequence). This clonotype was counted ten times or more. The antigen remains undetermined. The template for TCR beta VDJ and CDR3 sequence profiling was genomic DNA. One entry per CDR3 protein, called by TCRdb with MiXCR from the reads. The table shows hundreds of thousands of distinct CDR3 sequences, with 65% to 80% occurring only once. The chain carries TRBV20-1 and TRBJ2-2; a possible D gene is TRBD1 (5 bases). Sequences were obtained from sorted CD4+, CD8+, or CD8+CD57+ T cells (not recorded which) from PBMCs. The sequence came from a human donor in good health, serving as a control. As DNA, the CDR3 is TGCAGTGCTAGACAGGGATCGAACACCGGGGAGCTGTTTTTT. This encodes CSARQGSNTGELFF.